Below are 5 T cell receptor beta chains sequenced from a single sample in a study of cytomegalovirus exposure and HLA in healthy donors. PCR amplification relied on 60 Vbeta primers (plus 13 Jbeta primers). Assay: immunoSEQ multiplex PCR; the TCRdb copy retains only in-frame clones and omits some. The sample yields under 200,000 clones, around 82% seen once. The sequencing input was PBMCs. Receptors were obtained from a man aged 35-49 years in good health and CMV-seronegative.

The V gene is TRBV19, the J gene TRBJ1-4, with D possibly being TRBD1 (5 bases). V lost 6 bases and J lost 6, with 17 bases in between. The CDR3 is 15 amino acids. The V gene's germline CDR1 is LNHDA and CDR2 SQIVND (reference sequence). CDR3 sequence (DNA): TGTGCCAGTAGACCCCTTTGGGGGGAGGATGAAAAACTGTTTTTT. This gives the protein CASRPLWGEDEKLFF.

The chain couples TRBV11-3 to TRBJ1-3; possible D gene TRBD1, 6 bases. Germline lookup yields CDR1 SGHNT and CDR2 YENEEA. The CDR3 extends over 15 amino acids. The germline V and J ends were trimmed by 3 bases and 4 bases, with 13 bases remaining between them. As DNA, the CDR3 is TGTGCCAGCAGCTTCGACTTGGGGGCAGGAAACACCATATATTTT. Translation gives CASSFDLGAGNTIYF.

The genes are TRBV7-2 and TRBJ2-7, with TRBD2 identical over 9 bases. Germline-derived CDR1 and CDR2 are SGHTA and FQGNSA. The CDR3 runs to 17 residues. The junction had 11 bases not matched to a gene; V was cut back by 5 bases and J by 0 bases. In DNA form, the CDR3 reads TGTGCCAGCAGCCGGACTAGCGACACACTCTACTCCTACGAGCAGTACTTC. Translation gives CASSRTSDTLYSYEQYF.

The chain links TRBV5-6 to TRBJ2-7, with D perhaps matching TRBD2 (6 bases). This CDR3 region has 15 residues. CDR1 and CDR2 from the germline V gene are SGHDT and YYEEEE. Trimming stripped 6 bases from V and 3 bases from J, with 19 bases between. The CDR3 is CASIRALDSGYEQYF. CDR3 sequence (DNA): TGTGCCAGCATTAGGGCCCTAGATAGCGGCTACGAGCAGTACTTC. Supplemented by reference TRBV5-6 and TRBJ2-7, the full variable domain reads DAGVTQSPTHLIKTRGQQVTLRCSPKSGHDTVSWYQQALGQGPQFIFQYYEEEERQRGNFPDRFSGHQFPNYSSELNVNALLLGDSALYLCASIRALDSGYEQYFGPGTRLTVT.

V usage is TRBV19 and J usage is TRBJ2-1; a possible D gene is TRBD1 (5 bases). Germline values: CDR1 LNHDA, CDR2 SQIVND (reference sequence). V lost 7 bases and J lost 5, with 15 bases in between. The CDR3 length is 14 residues. CDR3 loop: CASTTTQGNNEQFF. The DNA of the CDR3 is TGTGCCAGTACCACTACGCAGGGAAACAATGAGCAGTTCTTC.